This TCR beta chain was captured by sequencing in a study of monozygotic twins with cystic fibrosis. Looking at the study overall: With about 16 PCR cycles, barcoded libraries came from around 2.9 micrograms of fragmented DNA.

Whole-study results and caveats: Median Simpson clonality of 0.0095 suggested naive T cells predominated. J usage was most co-twin-similar in 8 of 16 pairs, V in 13. Shared CDR3 numbers were not associated with age, concordance or severity.

On this clone itself: Its specificity is not known.

Here immunoSEQ multiplex PCR was the method, and the copy in TCRdb shows in-frame clones only, minus some. Of roughly 13,000 clones in the sample, 80% to 95% were seen once. The source of this sequence is a girl aged 2 to 9 with cystic fibrosis. Specimen: blood.

CDR3 DNA sequence: TGTGCCAGTACGTGGCAGGGAGCAACTAATGAAAAACTGTTTTTT. Its translation: CASTWQGATNEKLFF. The V call is TRBV7-2, the J call TRBJ1-4; D is perhaps TRBD1 (5 bases). With 9 bases removed from V and 0 bases from J, the gap between germline ends came to 14 bases. CDR1 SGHTA and CDR2 FQGNSA come from the germline V gene. The CDR3 is 15 residues long.